These T cell receptor beta chains were read from a single sample in a study of blood T cell repertoires in COVID-19. Sequencing used immunoSEQ multiplex PCR; TCRdb keeps in-frame clones, though not all of them. The profile shows some 250,000 clones, around 85% of them singletons. The sequenced material came from PBMCs or T cells enriched from blood (not recorded which). The origin of the receptors is a woman aged 45-60 years who had recovered from COVID-19. The CDR3 runs from the conserved cysteine through the conserved F or W. Fields, in order: CDR3 protein, CDR3 DNA, clone size, CDR3 length, J gene, V gene, D gene. D genes are given only for firm matches. Expanded clones get a size class; other rows say once, few or many, or leave the size out.

CDR3 protein: CASSNDRGPSEQYF; CDR3 DNA: TGTGCCAGCAGCAACGACAGGGGCCCCAGCGAGCAGTACTTC; clone size: -; CDR3 length: 14; J gene: TRBJ2-7; V gene: TRBV7-9; D gene: TRBD1
CDR3 protein: CASSLTGNYEQYF; CDR3 DNA: TGTGCCAGCAGTTTAACAGGGAACTACGAGCAGTACTTC; clone size: once; CDR3 length: 13; J gene: TRBJ2-7; V gene: TRBV28; D gene: -
CDR3 protein: CASSQVRGLSQPQHF; CDR3 DNA: TGTGCCAGCAGTCAAGTCAGGGGGCTAAGCCAGCCCCAGCATTTT; clone size: once; CDR3 length: 15; J gene: TRBJ1-5; V gene: TRBV7-2; D gene: TRBD1
CDR3 protein: CASSDLNNSPLHF; CDR3 DNA: TGTGCCAGCAGTGACCTAAATAATTCACCCCTCCACTTT; clone size: -; CDR3 length: 13; J gene: TRBJ1-6; V gene: TRBV6-1; D gene: -
CDR3 protein: CASSPDRITEAFF; CDR3 DNA: TGTGCCAGTAGCCCCGACAGGATAACTGAAGCTTTCTTT; clone size: -; CDR3 length: 13; J gene: TRBJ1-1; V gene: TRBV19; D gene: -
CDR3 protein: CASSYRQGGYNEQFF; CDR3 DNA: TGTGCCAGCAGTTATCGACAGGGGGGTTACAATGAGCAGTTCTTC; clone size: -; CDR3 length: 15; J gene: TRBJ2-1; V gene: TRBV6-5; D gene: TRBD1
CDR3 protein: CSVEGEMNTEAFF; CDR3 DNA: TGCAGCGTTGAAGGCGAGATGAACACTGAAGCTTTCTTT; clone size: -; CDR3 length: 13; J gene: TRBJ1-1; V gene: TRBV29-1; D gene: -
CDR3 protein: CASSHSDTLYQETQYF; CDR3 DNA: TGTGCCAGCAGCCACTCGGACACCTTGTACCAAGAGACCCAGTACTTC; clone size: -; CDR3 length: 16; J gene: TRBJ2-5; V gene: TRBV28; D gene: -
CDR3 protein: CSVGTGGARAFF; CDR3 DNA: TGCAGCGTGGGGACAGGGGGCGCTCGGGCTTTCTTT; clone size: -; CDR3 length: 12; J gene: TRBJ1-1; V gene: TRBV29-1; D gene: TRBD1
CDR3 protein: CASSMVGTVTDTQYF; CDR3 DNA: TGTGCCAGCAGCATGGTGGGGACAGTCACAGATACGCAGTATTTT; clone size: few; CDR3 length: 15; J gene: TRBJ2-3; V gene: TRBV5-4; D gene: TRBD1
CDR3 protein: CASSLRDTGYEQYF; CDR3 DNA: TGTGCCAGCAGCCTCCGGGACACGGGATACGAGCAGTACTTC; clone size: -; CDR3 length: 14; J gene: TRBJ2-7; V gene: TRBV3-1/TRBV3-2; D gene: -
CDR3 protein: CASRNDRGNSPLHF; CDR3 DNA: TGTGCCAGCAGGAACGACAGGGGTAATTCACCCCTCCACTTT; clone size: -; CDR3 length: 14; J gene: TRBJ1-6; V gene: TRBV5-4; D gene: TRBD1
CDR3 protein: CASSIGQWYNQPQHF; CDR3 DNA: TGTGCCAGCAGCATTGGACAGTGGTACAATCAGCCCCAGCATTTT; clone size: -; CDR3 length: 15; J gene: TRBJ1-5; V gene: TRBV21-1; D gene: -
CDR3 protein: CASSLASTAYEQYF; CDR3 DNA: TGTGCCAGCAGCTTGGCTTCGACTGCTTACGAGCAGTACTTC; clone size: medium-sized; CDR3 length: 14; J gene: TRBJ2-7; V gene: TRBV7-9; D gene: -
CDR3 protein: CASSLIPLPATAYNEQFF; CDR3 DNA: TGTGCCAGCAGCTTAATCCCATTGCCCGCGACTGCATACAATGAGCAGTTCTTC; clone size: few; CDR3 length: 18; J gene: TRBJ2-1; V gene: TRBV7-2; D gene: -
CDR3 protein: CASSKEETSGANVLTF; CDR3 DNA: TGTGCCAGCAGCAAGGAGGAGACTTCTGGGGCCAACGTCCTGACTTTC; clone size: -; CDR3 length: 16; J gene: TRBJ2-6; V gene: TRBV21-1; D gene: -
CDR3 protein: CASSLMMGQGVSEAFF; CDR3 DNA: TGTGCCAGCAGCTTAATGATGGGACAGGGGGTTTCTGAAGCTTTCTTT; clone size: -; CDR3 length: 16; J gene: TRBJ1-1; V gene: TRBV7-9; D gene: TRBD1
CDR3 protein: CASSPGPPGKAFF; CDR3 DNA: TGTGCCAGCAGTCCCGGACCGCCCGGGAAAGCTTTCTTT; clone size: -; CDR3 length: 13; J gene: TRBJ1-1; V gene: TRBV27; D gene: -
CDR3 protein: CASSSLTGYYEQYF; CDR3 DNA: TGTGCCAGCAGCTCCTTGACAGGGTACTACGAGCAGTACTTC; clone size: -; CDR3 length: 14; J gene: TRBJ2-7; V gene: TRBV11-2; D gene: TRBD1
CDR3 protein: CASTPPLRAGSGNTIYF; CDR3 DNA: TGTGCCAGCACCCCACCGTTGAGGGCAGGCTCTGGAAACACCATATATTTT; clone size: -; CDR3 length: 17; J gene: TRBJ1-3; V gene: TRBV28; D gene: -